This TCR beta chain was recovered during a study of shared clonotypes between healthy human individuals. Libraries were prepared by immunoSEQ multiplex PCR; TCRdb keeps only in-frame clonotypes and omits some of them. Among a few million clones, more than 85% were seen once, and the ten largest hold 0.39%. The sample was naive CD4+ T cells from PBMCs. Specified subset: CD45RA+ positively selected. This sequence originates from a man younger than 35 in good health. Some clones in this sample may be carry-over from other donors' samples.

The DNA of the CDR3 is TGTGCCAGCAGTTACTCTGGCGGGAGAGCGATGGGTGAGCAGTTCTTC. It is translated as CASSYSGGRAMGEQFF. The chain employs TRBV6-5 and TRBJ2-1; 7 nucleotides match TRBD2. V dropped 0 bases and J dropped 9; count of bases not matched to a gene: 11. Germline lookup yields CDR1 MNHEY and CDR2 SVGAGI. The CDR3 spans 16 residues.